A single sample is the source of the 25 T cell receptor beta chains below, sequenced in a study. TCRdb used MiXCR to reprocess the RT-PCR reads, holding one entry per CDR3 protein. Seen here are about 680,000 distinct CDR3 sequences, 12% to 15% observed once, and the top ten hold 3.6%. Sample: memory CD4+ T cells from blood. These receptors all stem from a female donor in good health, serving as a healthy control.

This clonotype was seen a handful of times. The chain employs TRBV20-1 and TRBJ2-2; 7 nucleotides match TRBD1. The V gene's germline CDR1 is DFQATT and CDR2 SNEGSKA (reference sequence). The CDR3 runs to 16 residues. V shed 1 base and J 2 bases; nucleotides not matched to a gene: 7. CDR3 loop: CSARGTGTANTGELFF. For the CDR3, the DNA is TGCAGTGCTAGAGGAACCGGGACAGCTAACACCGGGGAGCTGTTTTTT.

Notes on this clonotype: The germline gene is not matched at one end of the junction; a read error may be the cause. CDR3 nucleotides: TGTGCCAGCAGTTACTCCCCGGGACAGCCCACAGATACGCAGTATTTT. Protein product: CASSYSPGQPTDTQYF. The rearrangement joins TRBV10-3 to TRBJ2-3, with 7 bases aligning to TRBD1. The CDR3 is made up of 16 amino acids. CDR1 is ENHRY, CDR2 SYGVKD, per germline.

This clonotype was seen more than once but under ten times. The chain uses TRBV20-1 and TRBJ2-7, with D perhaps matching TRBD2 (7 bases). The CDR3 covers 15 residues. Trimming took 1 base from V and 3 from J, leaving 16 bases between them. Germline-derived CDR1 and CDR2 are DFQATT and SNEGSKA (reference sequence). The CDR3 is CSARVGAGASYEQYF. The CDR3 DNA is TGCAGTGCTAGAGTGGGGGCGGGAGCGAGCTACGAGCAGTACTTC.

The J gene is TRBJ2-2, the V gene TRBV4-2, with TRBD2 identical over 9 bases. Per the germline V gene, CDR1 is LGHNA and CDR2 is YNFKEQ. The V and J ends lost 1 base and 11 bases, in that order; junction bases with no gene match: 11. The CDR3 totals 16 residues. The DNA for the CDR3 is TGTGCCAGCAGCCAAGCAACTAGCGGGTCCCACAGAGAGCTGTTTTTT. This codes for CASSQATSGSHRELFF.

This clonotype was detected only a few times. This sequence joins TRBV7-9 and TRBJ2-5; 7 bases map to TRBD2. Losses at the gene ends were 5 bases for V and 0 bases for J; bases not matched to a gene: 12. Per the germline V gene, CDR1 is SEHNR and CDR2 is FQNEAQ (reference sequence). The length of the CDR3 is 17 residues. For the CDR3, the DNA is TGTGCCAGCAGCGCCGGTGTGGCTAGCGGATACCAAGAGACCCAGTACTTC. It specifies CASSAGVASGYQETQYF.

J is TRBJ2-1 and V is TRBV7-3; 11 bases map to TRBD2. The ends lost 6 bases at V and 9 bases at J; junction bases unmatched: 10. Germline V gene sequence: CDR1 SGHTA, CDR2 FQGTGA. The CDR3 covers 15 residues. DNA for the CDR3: TGTGCCAGCAGTCGATCACTAGCGGGGGTTGGTGAGCAGTTCTTC. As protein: CASSRSLAGVGEQFF. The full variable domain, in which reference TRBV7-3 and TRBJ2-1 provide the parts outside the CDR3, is GAGVSQTPSNKVTEKGKYVELRCDPISGHTALYWYRQSLGQGPEFLIYFQGTGAADDSGLPNDRFFAVRPEGSVSTLKIQRTERGDSAVYLCASSRSLAGVGEQFFGPGTRLTVL.

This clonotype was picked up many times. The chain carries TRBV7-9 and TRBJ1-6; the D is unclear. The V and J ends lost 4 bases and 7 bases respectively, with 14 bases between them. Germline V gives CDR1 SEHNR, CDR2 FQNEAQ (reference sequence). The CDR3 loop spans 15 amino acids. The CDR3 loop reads CASSSATRPNSPLHF. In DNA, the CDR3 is TGTGCCAGCAGCTCAGCCACCAGGCCAAATTCACCCCTCCACTTT. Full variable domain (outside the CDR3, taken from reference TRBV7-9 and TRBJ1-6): DTGVSQNPRHKITKRGQNVTFRCDPISEHNRLYWYRQTLGQGPEFLTYFQNEAQLEKSRLLSDRFSAERPKGSFSTLEIQRTEQGDSAMYLCASSSATRPNSPLHFGNGTRLTVT.

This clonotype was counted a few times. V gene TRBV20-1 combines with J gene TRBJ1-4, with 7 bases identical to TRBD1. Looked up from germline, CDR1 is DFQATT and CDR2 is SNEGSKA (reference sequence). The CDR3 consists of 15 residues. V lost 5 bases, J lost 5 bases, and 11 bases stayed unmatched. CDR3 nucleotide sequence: TGCAGTGCTGTCAACCCCCGGGACAGCAATGAAAAACTGTTTTTT. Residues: CSAVNPRDSNEKLFF.

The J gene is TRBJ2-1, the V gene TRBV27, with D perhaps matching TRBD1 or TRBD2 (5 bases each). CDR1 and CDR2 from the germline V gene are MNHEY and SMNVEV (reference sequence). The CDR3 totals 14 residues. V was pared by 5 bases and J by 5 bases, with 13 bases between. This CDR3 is CASSPWDRNNEQFF. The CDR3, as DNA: TGTGCCAGCAGTCCCTGGGACCGAAACAATGAGCAGTTCTTC.

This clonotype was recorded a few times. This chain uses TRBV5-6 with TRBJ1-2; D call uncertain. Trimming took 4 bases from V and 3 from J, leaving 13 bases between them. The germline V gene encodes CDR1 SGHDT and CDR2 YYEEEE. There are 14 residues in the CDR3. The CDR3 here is CASSPRWEYYGYTF. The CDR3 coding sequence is TGTGCCAGCAGCCCTCGGTGGGAATACTATGGCTACACCTTC.

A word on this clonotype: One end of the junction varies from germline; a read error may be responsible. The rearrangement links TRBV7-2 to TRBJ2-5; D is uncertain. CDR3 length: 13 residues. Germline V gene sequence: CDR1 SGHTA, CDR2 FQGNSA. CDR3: CASSVAGSETQYF. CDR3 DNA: TGTGCCAGCAGCGTAGCCGGGTCCGAGACCCAGTACTTC.

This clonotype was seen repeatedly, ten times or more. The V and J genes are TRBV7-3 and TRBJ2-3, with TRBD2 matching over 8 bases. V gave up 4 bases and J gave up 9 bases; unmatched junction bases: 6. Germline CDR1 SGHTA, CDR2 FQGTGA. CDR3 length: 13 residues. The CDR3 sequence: CASSSPGGKTQYF. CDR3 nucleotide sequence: TGTGCCAGCAGCTCCCCGGGGGGGAAGACGCAGTATTTT.

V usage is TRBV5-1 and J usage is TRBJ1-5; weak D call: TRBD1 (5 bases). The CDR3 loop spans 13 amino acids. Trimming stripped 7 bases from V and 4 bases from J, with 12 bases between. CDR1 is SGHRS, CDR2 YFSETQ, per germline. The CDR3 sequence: CASHRQINQPQHF. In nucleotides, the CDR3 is TGCGCCAGCCATAGACAGATTAATCAGCCCCAGCATTTT.

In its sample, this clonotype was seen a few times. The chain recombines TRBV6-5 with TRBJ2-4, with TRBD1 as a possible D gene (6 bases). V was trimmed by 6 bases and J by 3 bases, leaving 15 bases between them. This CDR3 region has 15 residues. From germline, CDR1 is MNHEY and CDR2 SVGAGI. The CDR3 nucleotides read TGTGCCAGCAGGAACCACAGGGCCGACAAAAACATTCAGTACTTC. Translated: CASRNHRADKNIQYF.

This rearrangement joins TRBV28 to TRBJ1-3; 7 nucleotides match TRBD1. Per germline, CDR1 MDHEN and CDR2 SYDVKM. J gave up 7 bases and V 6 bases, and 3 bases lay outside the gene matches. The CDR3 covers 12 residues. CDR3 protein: CASRQGWNTIYF. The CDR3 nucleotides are TGTGCCAGCAGACAGGGGTGGAACACCATATATTTT. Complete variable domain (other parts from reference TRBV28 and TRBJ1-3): DVKVTQSSRYLVKRTGEKVFLECVQDMDHENMFWYRQDPGLGLRLIYFSYDVKMKEKGDIPEGYSVSREKKERFSLILESASTNQTSMYLCASRQGWNTIYFGEGSWLTVV.

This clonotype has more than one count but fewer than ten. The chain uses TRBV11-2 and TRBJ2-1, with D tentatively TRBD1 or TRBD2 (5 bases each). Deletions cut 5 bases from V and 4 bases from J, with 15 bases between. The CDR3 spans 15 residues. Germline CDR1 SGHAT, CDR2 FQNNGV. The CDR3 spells CASSPWGTEYNEQFF. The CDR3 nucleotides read TGTGCCAGCAGCCCATGGGGGACGGAATACAATGAGCAGTTCTTC.

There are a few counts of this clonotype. CDR3: CSARDRRGQDTQYF. The DNA for the CDR3 is TGCAGTGCTAGAGATCGGAGGGGGCAAGATACGCAGTATTTT. The V gene is TRBV20-1, the J gene TRBJ2-3; a weak D match, TRBD1 (7 bases). Trimming took off 0 bases at V and 5 bases at J, with 12 bases between the two ends. The CDR3 runs to 14 residues. Germline CDR1 reads DFQATT; CDR2 reads SNEGSKA (reference sequence).

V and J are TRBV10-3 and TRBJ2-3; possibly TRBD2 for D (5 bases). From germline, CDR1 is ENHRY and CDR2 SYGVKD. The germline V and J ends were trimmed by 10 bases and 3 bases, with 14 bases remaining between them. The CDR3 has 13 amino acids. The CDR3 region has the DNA TGTGCCACCAAGGCCCCGGGGACAGATACGCAGTATTTT. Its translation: CATKAPGTDTQYF.

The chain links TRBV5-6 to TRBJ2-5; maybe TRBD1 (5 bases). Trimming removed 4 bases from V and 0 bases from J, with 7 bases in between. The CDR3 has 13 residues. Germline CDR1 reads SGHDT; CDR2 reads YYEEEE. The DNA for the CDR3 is TGTGCCAGCAGCAAGGACAACCAAGAGACCCAGTACTTC. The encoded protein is CASSKDNQETQYF. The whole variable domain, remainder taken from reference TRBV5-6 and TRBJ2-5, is DAGVTQSPTHLIKTRGQQVTLRCSPKSGHDTVSWYQQALGQGPQFIFQYYEEEERQRGNFPDRFSGHQFPNYSSELNVNALLLGDSALYLCASSKDNQETQYFGPGTRLLVL.

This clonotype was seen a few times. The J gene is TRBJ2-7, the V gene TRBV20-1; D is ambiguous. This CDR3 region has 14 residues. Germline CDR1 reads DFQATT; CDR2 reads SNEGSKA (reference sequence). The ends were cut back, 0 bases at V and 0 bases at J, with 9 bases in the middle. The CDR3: CSARDTGFSYEQYF. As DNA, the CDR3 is TGCAGTGCTAGAGATACCGGGTTCTCCTACGAGCAGTACTTC.

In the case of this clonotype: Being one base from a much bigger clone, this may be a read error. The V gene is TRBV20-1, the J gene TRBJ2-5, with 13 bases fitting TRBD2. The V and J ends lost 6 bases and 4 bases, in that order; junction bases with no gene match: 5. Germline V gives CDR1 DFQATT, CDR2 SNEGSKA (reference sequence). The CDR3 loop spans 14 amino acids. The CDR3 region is CSATWTSGGETQYF. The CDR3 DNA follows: TGCAGTGCAACGTGGACTAGCGGGGGAGAGACCCAGTACTTC.

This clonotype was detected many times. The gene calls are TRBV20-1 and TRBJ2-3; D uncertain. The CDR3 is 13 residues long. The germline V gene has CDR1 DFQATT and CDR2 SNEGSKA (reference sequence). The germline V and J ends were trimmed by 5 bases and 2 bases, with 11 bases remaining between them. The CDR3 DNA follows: TGCAGTGCTGCCTGGACCCCCACAGATACGCAGTATTTT. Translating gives CSAAWTPTDTQYF.

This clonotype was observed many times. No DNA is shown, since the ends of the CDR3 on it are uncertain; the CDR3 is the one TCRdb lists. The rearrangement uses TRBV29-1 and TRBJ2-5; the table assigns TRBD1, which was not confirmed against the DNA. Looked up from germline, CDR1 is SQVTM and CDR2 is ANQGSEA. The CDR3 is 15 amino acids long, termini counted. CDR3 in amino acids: CSVEDSGQAQETQYF.

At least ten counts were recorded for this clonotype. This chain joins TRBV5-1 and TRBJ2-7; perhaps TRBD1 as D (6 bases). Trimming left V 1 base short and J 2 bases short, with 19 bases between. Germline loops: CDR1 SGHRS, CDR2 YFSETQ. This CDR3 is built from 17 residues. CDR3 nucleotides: TGCGCCAGCAGCTTGTACACAGGGAAAGTAGGGACCTACGAGCAGTACTTC. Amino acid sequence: CASSLYTGKVGTYEQYF.

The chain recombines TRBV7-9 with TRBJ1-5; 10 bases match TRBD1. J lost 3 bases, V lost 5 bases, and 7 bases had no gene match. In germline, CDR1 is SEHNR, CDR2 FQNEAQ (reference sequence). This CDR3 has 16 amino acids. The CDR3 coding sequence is TGTGCCAGCAGCCCGACAGGGGGCGCGAACAATCAGCCCCAGCATTTT. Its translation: CASSPTGGANNQPQHF.